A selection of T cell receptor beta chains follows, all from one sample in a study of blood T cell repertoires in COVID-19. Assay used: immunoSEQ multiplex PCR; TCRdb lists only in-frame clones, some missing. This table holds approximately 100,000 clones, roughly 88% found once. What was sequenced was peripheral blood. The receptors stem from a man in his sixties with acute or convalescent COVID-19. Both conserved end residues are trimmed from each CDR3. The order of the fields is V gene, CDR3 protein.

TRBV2 ASRSGGAVETQY
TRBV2 ASSGDRGGGTEAF
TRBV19 ASSLRGLAGDNEQF
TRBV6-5 ASSYSRQTEAF
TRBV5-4 ASYNGRGRWTEAF
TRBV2 ASSEIKSGGGYT
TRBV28 ASRPGDRGLGYT
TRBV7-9 ASSQYQETQY
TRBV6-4 ASRDRGYGYT
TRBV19 ASQKQTGATGELF
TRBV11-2 ASSLAGARGGYT
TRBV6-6 ASRMGQAAGELF
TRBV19 ASRPGQAAGYNSPLH
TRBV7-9 ASSAGQQNTEAF
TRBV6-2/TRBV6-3 ASSYAGTSIYEQY
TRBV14 ASSQGRNYGYT
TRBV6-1 ASSEASQGWTEAF
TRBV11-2 ASTPDRFSGNTIY
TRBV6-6 ASSTGGFGNTIY
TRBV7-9 ASSLAEGFRYIQY
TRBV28 ASSTGQNYNQPQH
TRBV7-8 ASSFRGQVAGELF
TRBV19 ASSIGGGTEAF
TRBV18 ASPWGAEKVRGRPSTNEKLF
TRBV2 ASIFSRGSNYGYT
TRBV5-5 ASTDRNTGANVLT
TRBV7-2 ASSSRQGSYYGYT
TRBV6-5 ASSYGSSQGNGYT
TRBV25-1 ASSEGSGNSPLH
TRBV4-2 ASSPSGQLYGYT
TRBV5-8 ASTPYEGTEAF
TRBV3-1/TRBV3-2 ASSQDLRTSGYNEQF
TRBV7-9 ASSKADRGGYEQY
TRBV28 ASSFSGANYGYT
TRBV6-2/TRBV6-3 ASSYGLAGASDTQY
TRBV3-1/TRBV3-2 ASSKLAGEETQY
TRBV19 ASSIKVGLAETQY
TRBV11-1 ASRASGGVYEQY
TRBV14 ASSQGSWAAEAF
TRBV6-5 ASRPPSGGASEQY
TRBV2 ASSEALVGGTSYNERF
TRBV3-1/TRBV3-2 ASSQAHGKQTNYGYT
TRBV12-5 ASAPGTGGGQQY
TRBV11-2 ASSLVRGAQSQY
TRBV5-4 ASSPKDRDRSDTQY
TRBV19 ASHPQGEKGYGYT
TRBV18 ASSSTPGQGDIQY
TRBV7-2 ASSLVPGTGGVGELF
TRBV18 ASSKGAYEQY
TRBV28 ASRNLITGPLGNTIY
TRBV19 ASRSWTTMNTEAF
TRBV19 ASSIGGGSDETQY
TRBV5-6 ASSLGHHEQY
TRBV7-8 ASSLKAGGQNGYT
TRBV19 ASSQPGFGYNEQF
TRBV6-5 ASSYSETGNEQY
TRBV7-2 ASSAVKQGGNQPQH
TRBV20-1 SASDVLKGGWNTEAF